The rows below give T cell receptor beta chains drawn from one sample of a study of metastatic and nonmetastatic thyroid tumors. TCRdb re-processed the PCR reads through MiXCR. The repertoire holds roughly 30,000 clones, less than 30% seen once, with 13% to 15% in the top ten. The sequenced sample was blood. These receptors came from a female donor with papillary thyroid cancer or a benign thyroid nodule (not recorded which). Some clones in this sample may be carry-over from other donors' samples. Each CDR3 is given without its conserved first and last residue.

cdr3_length	j_call	v_call	cdr3_aa
15	TRBJ1-1	TRBV6-2/TRBV6-3	ASSPINRGHANTEAF
12	TRBJ2-1	TRBV12-3/TRBV12-4	ASILAGGFVEQF
12	TRBJ2-3	TRBV9	ASSSGPSTDTQC
14	TRBJ2-3	TRBV7-9	ASSTIAGGLTDTQY
12	TRBJ1-3	TRBV20-1	SARVPGAGNTIY
12	TRBJ1-5	TRBV10-3	AISDSPGNQPQH
15	TRBJ1-1	TRBV27	ASSPGQRRIMNTEAF
12	TRBJ2-7	TRBV27	ASSSLPGYYEQY
13	TRBJ2-7	TRBV6-5	ASSYSSHQSHEQY
12	TRBJ2-7	TRBV7-3	ASSQGRQGHEQY
13	TRBJ1-1	TRBV20-1	SATPGAGDSTEAF
13	TRBJ1-1	TRBV6-2/TRBV6-3	ASSPRTGLNTEAF
16	TRBJ1-5	TRBV4-2	ASSQSSLRGMSNQPQH
12	TRBJ1-6	TRBV6-5	ASSYSFKNSPLH
14	TRBJ1-4	TRBV11-2	ASSIQGASTNEKLF
9	TRBJ1-2	TRBV28	ASSRDSLYT
12	TRBJ1-1	TRBV20-1	SASPSGQNTEAF